The 13 T cell receptor beta chains presented below share a single source sample, sequenced in a study of early T cells in non-severe SARS-CoV-2 infection. TCRdb re-derived calls from the 5' RACE reads in MiXCR, one entry per CDR3 protein. Among some 110,000 distinct CDR3 sequences listed, more than 13% were seen once. Sequenced material: whole blood. The receptors were sampled from an adult who was a healthcare worker with PCR-confirmed SARS-CoV-2 infection or an uninfected control (not recorded which).

This clonotype has just a few counts. CDR3 region: CAISAQGEDQPQHF. CDR3 DNA sequence: TGTGCCATCAGTGCACAGGGAGAAGATCAGCCCCAGCATTTT. V gene TRBV10-3 combines with J gene TRBJ1-5; D possibly corresponds to TRBD1 (6 bases). The V and J ends lost 4 bases and 5 bases respectively, with 12 bases between them. The germline CDR1 and CDR2 sequences are ENHRY and SYGVKD. CDR3 size: 14 residues.

The chain employs TRBV29-1 and TRBJ2-3, with D perhaps being TRBD1 or TRBD2 (5 bases each). The CDR3 has 15 residues. Germline CDR1 is SQVTM and CDR2 is ANQGSEA. The V end lost 4 bases, the J end lost 0 bases, and 14 bases lay between the germline ends. Written as DNA, the CDR3 is TGCAGCGTTGTAGACGGGACGGCTAGCACAGATACGCAGTATTTT. Protein: CSVVDGTASTDTQYF.

This clonotype was observed a handful of times. CDR3: CAISDTYRAGLWTEAFF. In nucleotides, the CDR3 is TGTGCCATCAGTGATACGTACAGGGCCGGGCTATGGACTGAAGCTTTCTTT. The chain carries TRBV10-3 and TRBJ1-1; tentatively, D is TRBD1 (6 bases). Per the germline V gene, CDR1 is ENHRY and CDR2 is SYGVKD. The length of the CDR3 is 17 residues. The germline V and J ends were trimmed by 3 bases and 5 bases, with 22 bases remaining between them.

The chain carries TRBV2 and TRBJ2-7, with a tentative D call TRBD1 (5 bases). Trimming left V 3 bases short and J 4 bases short, with 16 bases between. The CDR3 runs to 15 residues. Germline V lookup: CDR1 SNHLY, CDR2 FYNNEI. Written as DNA, the CDR3 is TGTGCCAGCAGTGACGGAGTCGCTGGGGCTTACGAGCAGTACTTC. This sequence encodes CASSDGVAGAYEQYF.

This clonotype has a count of ten or more. The chain has TRBV12-3 or TRBV12-4 and TRBJ1-1; D is unresolved. This CDR3 is built from 14 residues. V was trimmed by 4 bases and J by 5 bases, leaving 14 bases between them. In DNA form, the CDR3 reads TGTGCCAGCAGTTCAGCCTCTTTGGAGACTGAAGCTTTCTTT. Amino acids: CASSSASLETEAFF.

The table lists this clonotype with many counts. This chain uses TRBV6-6 with TRBJ2-7; no reliable D call. This CDR3 is 16 amino acids long. The germline gives CDR1 MNHNY, CDR2 SVGAGI (reference sequence). The V end lost 2 bases, the J end lost 0 bases, and 14 bases lay between the germline ends. The CDR3 loop reads CASSYTFVSSSYEQYF. In DNA, the CDR3 is TGTGCCAGCAGTTACACCTTCGTCTCTAGCTCCTACGAGCAGTACTTC.

The chain is built from TRBV2 and TRBJ2-7; 7 bases are shared with TRBD1. The V gene's germline CDR1 is SNHLY and CDR2 FYNNEI. The CDR3 has 13 residues. V lost 7 bases and J lost 3; bases outside the gene matches: 6. As DNA, the CDR3 is TGTGCCAGCAATTCAGGGGGAATCTACGAGCAGTACTTC. Its protein is CASNSGGIYEQYF.

The J gene is TRBJ2-1, the V gene TRBV3-1, with D maybe TRBD2 (6 bases). V lost 4 bases and J lost 2, with 12 bases in between. Germline loops: CDR1 LGHDT, CDR2 YNNKEL (reference sequence). This CDR3 contains 15 residues. DNA for the CDR3: TGTGCCAGCAGCCTAAGGCGGGAACCCTACAATGAGCAGTTCTTC. Translated, it gives CASSLRREPYNEQFF.

The chain joins TRBV7-3 to TRBJ1-5; possibly TRBD1 for D (6 bases). Trimming took off 6 bases at V and 7 bases at J, with 13 bases between the two ends. This CDR3 has 13 residues. Germline lookup yields CDR1 SGHTA and CDR2 FQGTGA. The CDR3 reads CASSVQGGQPQHF. The CDR3 nucleotides read TGTGCCAGCAGTGTACAGGGAGGCCAGCCCCAGCATTTT.

This sequence joins TRBV2 and TRBJ2-3, with TRBD1 identical over 8 bases. The CDR3 runs 13 residues. CDR1 and CDR2 (germline): SNHLY, FYNNEI. After removal of 6 bases from V and 5 bases from J, the junction contained 4 bases not matched to a gene. The CDR3 region has the DNA TGTGCCAGCAGAGAGACAGGGGAAGATACGCAGTATTTT. Translating gives CASRETGEDTQYF.

The gene calls are TRBV5-1 and TRBJ2-5; D gene unclear. The V and J ends lost 0 bases and 4 bases respectively, with 4 bases between them. The germline V gene encodes CDR1 SGHRS and CDR2 YFSETQ. CDR3 size: 12 residues. The CDR3 protein is CASSLEVETQYF. The CDR3 bases are TGCGCCAGCAGCTTGGAGGTAGAGACCCAGTACTTC.

In DNA, the CDR3 is TGTGCCAGCGGGGGGACAGGGCCCTCTGGAAACACCATATATTTT. This translates into CASGGTGPSGNTIYF. The genes are TRBV6-1 and TRBJ1-3; the match to TRBD1 covers 9 bases. Germline CDR1 is MNHNS and CDR2 is SASEGT. The CDR3 is 15 residues long. V dropped 8 bases and J dropped 0; count of bases not matched to a gene: 5.

This clonotype was seen repeatedly, ten times or more. The chain is built from TRBV6-5 and TRBJ1-2; TRBD1 might be the D (5 bases). Germline CDR1 and CDR2: MNHEY and SVGAGI. V was trimmed by 5 bases and J by 2 bases, leaving 9 bases between them. The CDR3 runs to 13 residues. The CDR3 loop reads CASSITGNYGYTF. In DNA form, the CDR3 reads TGTGCCAGCAGTATAACAGGAAACTATGGCTACACCTTC.